The next 26 T cell receptor beta chains were all read from a single sample in a study of neurological immune-mediated disorders. Via MiXCR, TCRdb re-called the 5' RACE reads, giving one row per CDR3 protein. In the table there are 57,000 or so distinct CDR3 sequences, roughly 10% of which are singletons. The sample consisted of PBMCs. These receptors all stem from a man between 60 and 75 years old in good health.

This chain connects TRBV28 to TRBJ2-5; 7 positions match TRBD2. The CDR3 spans 16 residues. The V and J ends lost 7 bases and 5 bases, in that order; junction bases with no gene match: 16. Per germline, CDR1 MDHEN and CDR2 SYDVKM. CDR3 coding DNA: TGTGCCAGCACCCGCTCTCGGCGGGGGAGGTTGGAGACCCAGTACTTC. It encodes CASTRSRRGRLETQYF.

This clonotype was counted many times. The chain is built from TRBV7-2 and TRBJ1-4, with D uncertain. V was pared by 4 bases and J by 3 bases, with 12 bases between. The CDR3 has 15 amino acids. The germline V gene has CDR1 SGHTA and CDR2 FQGNSA. In DNA, the CDR3 is TGTGCCAGCAGCTCCACCGCACGGTCTAATGAAAAACTGTTTTTT. This translates into CASSSTARSNEKLFF.

This clonotype was observed at least ten times. The rearrangement uses TRBV7-2 and TRBJ2-1; the D gene is possibly TRBD2 (5 bases). The ends were cut back, 5 bases at V and 6 bases at J, with 14 bases in the middle. The germline CDR1 and CDR2 sequences are SGHTA and FQGNSA. The CDR3 is 14 amino acids. CDR3 DNA: TGTGCCAGCAGCCCAGAGAGGGTGGGCAATGAGCAGTTCTTC. Protein: CASSPERVGNEQFF.

This clonotype occurred many times. V and J are TRBV7-2 and TRBJ2-2, with 7 nucleotides matching TRBD1. Trimming removed 1 base from V and 2 bases from J; junction bases left unmatched: 4. The CDR3 length is 16 residues. Germline CDR1 SGHTA, CDR2 FQGNSA. CDR3 sequence (DNA): TGTGCCAGCAGCTTAGTAGGGACAGTCAACACCGGGGAGCTGTTTTTT. Translating gives CASSLVGTVNTGELFF.

This clonotype was recorded at least ten times. The chain recombines TRBV20-1 with TRBJ2-2, with a weak D call TRBD2 (7 bases). Trimming pared 2 bases from V and 7 bases from J, leaving 14 bases between. This CDR3 region has 14 residues. Germline-derived CDR1 and CDR2 are DFQATT and SNEGSKA (reference sequence). CDR3 DNA: TGCAGTGCTAGACGGCGGGGGCGAAGCGGGGAGCTGTTTTTT. Protein product: CSARRRGRSGELFF.

This clonotype has a count of ten or more. V usage is TRBV6-5 and J usage is TRBJ2-4; a weak D match, TRBD1 (6 bases). V was clipped by 6 bases and J by 1 base, with 10 bases between them. The CDR3 length is 14 residues. The germline CDR1 and CDR2 sequences are MNHEY and SVGAGI. Here the CDR3 reads CASRPQGAKNIQYF. Written as DNA, the CDR3 is TGTGCCAGCAGACCTCAGGGGGCCAAAAACATTCAGTACTTC.

This clonotype has at least ten counts. The rearrangement joins TRBV10-3 to TRBJ2-3, with 8 bases identical to TRBD1. Losses at the gene ends were 6 bases for V and 2 bases for J; bases not matched to a gene: 7. Germline CDR1 reads ENHRY; CDR2 reads SYGVKD. CDR3 length: 15 amino acids. The DNA for the CDR3 is TGTGCCATCAGATCACAGGGGGGTTTCACAGATACGCAGTATTTT. It codes for CAIRSQGGFTDTQYF.

This chain connects TRBV3-1 to TRBJ1-6; D is perhaps TRBD1 (5 bases). CDR1 is LGHDT, CDR2 YNNKEL, per germline (reference sequence). CDR3 size: 15 residues. Trimming cost V 3 bases and J 6 bases, with 12 bases left between them. The CDR3 here is CASSQGPTVNSPLHF. The CDR3 bases are TGTGCCAGCAGCCAGGGGCCGACAGTTAATTCACCCCTCCACTTT.

This clonotype was observed many times. The rearrangement joins TRBV4-3 to TRBJ2-2; maybe TRBD1 (6 bases). Germline-derived CDR1 and CDR2 are LGHNA and YSLEER. This CDR3 comprises 13 residues. Trimming shortened V by 2 bases and J by 7 bases, and 8 bases separated the two germline ends. The CDR3 region is CASSQRTVGELFF. In DNA form, the CDR3 reads TGCGCCAGCAGCCAACGGACAGTCGGGGAGCTGTTTTTT.

This clonotype was picked up many times. This chain joins TRBV6-2 or TRBV6-3 and TRBJ1-6, with a weak D call TRBD1 (6 bases). The CDR3 contains 17 residues. V lost 0 bases, J lost 4 bases, and 13 bases lay in between. Germline V gene data show CDR1 as MNHEY and CDR2 as SVGEGT. This CDR3 is CASSYSTGQSYNSPLHF. The CDR3, as DNA: TGTGCCAGCAGTTACTCGACTGGACAGAGTTATAATTCACCCCTCCACTTT.

As concerns this clonotype: One base away lies a much larger clone, so this may be a sequencing read error. Lacking the conserved final phenylalanine or tryptophan, this CDR3 likely reflects a read error. The rearrangement joins TRBV12-3 or TRBV12-4 to TRBJ2-1; D is undetermined. This CDR3 contains 10 residues. V was pared by 3 bases and J by 10 bases, with 4 bases between. The CDR3 DNA follows: TGTGCCAGCAGTTTCAGGGAGCAGTTCTCC. Protein: CASSFREQFS.

This clonotype was counted a few times. Given a much more abundant clone one base away, this may be a read error. The J gene is TRBJ1-1, the V gene TRBV7-9; weak D call: TRBD1 (6 bases). Per the germline V gene, CDR1 is SEHNR and CDR2 is FQNEAQ (reference sequence). The CDR3 runs 12 residues. Here the CDR3 DNA reads TGTGTCAGCACCAGGGGGAACACTGAAGCTTTCTTT. Translated, it gives CVSTRGNTEAFF.

About this clonotype itself: One junction end does not reproduce the germline sequence, and a read error may be involved. The rearrangement links TRBV7-9 to TRBJ2-1; 9 bases agree with TRBD1. The germline V gene encodes CDR1 SEHNR and CDR2 FQNEAQ (reference sequence). This CDR3 has 14 amino acids. CDR3 in DNA: TGTGCCAACAGCCGGGACAGGGCCCCCAATGAGCAGTTCTTC. Amino acid sequence: CANSRDRAPNEQFF.

This clonotype has just a few counts. V gene TRBV10-3 combines with J gene TRBJ2-3; 9 bases match TRBD1. The junction had 5 bases not matched to a gene; V was cut back by 6 bases and J by 1 base. CDR1 and CDR2 (germline): ENHRY, SYGVKD. The CDR3 sequence is 15 residues long. This CDR3 is CAIRKTGGGTDTQYF. DNA of the CDR3: TGTGCCATCAGAAAGACAGGGGGAGGCACAGATACGCAGTATTTT.

This clonotype has ten or more counts. The V and J genes are TRBV7-2 and TRBJ1-1, with D perhaps matching TRBD1 (5 bases). The CDR3 sequence is 14 residues long. The germline gives CDR1 SGHTA, CDR2 FQGNSA. V shed 4 bases and J shed 1 base, with 10 bases lying between them. The CDR3 region has the DNA TGTGCCAGCAGCTCCGGGGACGGGAACACTGAAGCTTTCTTT. It codes for CASSSGDGNTEAFF.

The chain employs TRBV15 and TRBJ2-7; 7 bases align to TRBD1. CDR3 length: 15 amino acids. Germline values: CDR1 LNHNV, CDR2 YYDKDF (reference sequence). Losses at the gene ends were 0 bases for V and 3 bases for J; bases not matched to a gene: 5. The CDR3 DNA reads as TGTGCCACCAGCAGAGATGGGGACAGTCGCTACGAGCAGTACTTC. Its protein product is CATSRDGDSRYEQYF.

This clonotype ranks as medium-sized. The germline gene is not matched at one end of the junction; a read error may be the cause. The rearrangement joins TRBV15 to TRBJ2-5; either TRBD1 or TRBD2 may fit D (5 bases each). The CDR3 consists of 16 residues. Germline V gene lookup returns CDR1 LNHNV and CDR2 YYDKDF (reference sequence). The CDR3 is CATSRERWDPQETQYF. The CDR3 bases are TGTGCCACCAGCCGAGAGAGGTGGGACCCCCAAGAGACCCAGTACTTC.

The sample holds many counts of this clonotype. The chain has TRBV20-1 and TRBJ2-2; 8 bases are a match to TRBD2. The CDR3 spans 14 residues. The ends lost 6 bases at V and 2 bases at J; junction bases unmatched: 5. From germline, CDR1 is DFQATT and CDR2 SNEGSKA (reference sequence). CDR3 residues: CSAARGANTGELFF. The CDR3 nucleotides read TGCAGTGCCGCGCGGGGGGCAAACACCGGGGAGCTGTTTTTT.

This clonotype showed up many times. This sequence joins TRBV20-1 and TRBJ2-3; 7 bases agree with TRBD1. After removal of 6 bases from V and 2 bases from J, the junction contained 5 bases not matched to a gene. The CDR3 has 13 residues. CDR1 and CDR2 (germline): DFQATT, SNEGSKA (reference sequence). For the CDR3, the DNA is TGCAGTGCCTCGGACAGGTTCACAGATACGCAGTATTTT. It is translated as CSASDRFTDTQYF.

This clonotype was found many times. The chain carries TRBV6-1 and TRBJ1-2; perhaps TRBD1 as D (6 bases). V was clipped by 5 bases and J by 8 bases, with 15 bases between them. Germline values: CDR1 MNHNS, CDR2 SASEGT. The CDR3 totals 13 residues. The CDR3, as DNA: TGTGCCAGCAGTATCGTACAGGGAGGCGGCTACACCTTC. Protein sequence: CASSIVQGGGYTF.

This clonotype was recorded many times. The V call is TRBV5-6, the J call TRBJ2-3; D is undetermined. The CDR3 sequence is 14 residues long. V lost 5 bases, J lost 5 bases, and 15 bases lay in between. Looked up from germline, CDR1 is SGHDT and CDR2 is YYEEEE. CDR3 in amino acids: CASSSYSRGDTQYF. The DNA of the CDR3 is TGTGCCAGCAGTTCTTATTCCCGAGGAGATACGCAGTATTTT.

Only a few counts were recorded for this clonotype. The J gene is TRBJ2-7, the V gene TRBV7-9; D may be TRBD2 (6 bases). Germline lookup yields CDR1 SEHNR and CDR2 FQNEAQ (reference sequence). The CDR3 runs 14 residues. V was trimmed by 5 bases and J by 2 bases, leaving 13 bases between them. The chain's CDR3 is CASSLGREPYEQYF. Written as DNA, the CDR3 is TGTGCCAGCAGCCTCGGACGGGAGCCCTACGAGCAGTACTTC.

This clonotype was observed many times. The chain employs TRBV7-2 and TRBJ1-1, with TRBD1 matching over 8 bases. The CDR3 extends over 16 amino acids. The ends lost 1 base at V and 7 bases at J; junction bases unmatched: 11. Looked up from germline, CDR1 is SGHTA and CDR2 is FQGNSA. The CDR3 bases are TGTGCCAGCAGCTTAGGTAGTAGGTCAGGGGGCGATGAAGCTTTCTTT. This sequence encodes CASSLGSRSGGDEAFF.

There are many counts of this clonotype. The rearrangement uses TRBV5-1 and TRBJ2-1; 13 bases agree with TRBD2. Germline V gene data show CDR1 as SGHRS and CDR2 as YFSETQ. V was clipped by 0 bases and J by 9 bases; unmatched bases: 9. This CDR3 is 17 amino acids long. CDR3 protein: CASSLELAGGRWGEQFF. CDR3 bases: TGCGCCAGCAGCTTGGAACTAGCGGGGGGGCGTTGGGGTGAGCAGTTCTTC.

This clonotype was observed many times. This chain links TRBV6-6 with TRBJ1-2; D may be TRBD1 (6 bases). V lost 6 bases to trimming and J lost 2 bases, with 10 bases between them. The CDR3 contains 13 residues. Germline loops: CDR1 MNHNY, CDR2 SVGAGI (reference sequence). The CDR3 DNA sequence: TGTGCCAGCAGCGGCACAGGGAACTATGGCTACACCTTC. Its protein is CASSGTGNYGYTF.

This clonotype was seen a handful of times. J is TRBJ2-3 and V is TRBV2; 9 bases line up with TRBD1. CDR1 and CDR2 (germline): SNHLY, FYNNEI. This CDR3 has 15 residues. J lost 5 bases, V lost 5 bases, and 8 bases had no gene match. CDR3 sequence (DNA): TGTGCCAGCAGTACCGGGACAGGGTATCGAGATACGCAGTATTTT. This encodes CASSTGTGYRDTQYF.